This is a list of T cell receptor beta chains from one sample in a study of cytomegalovirus exposure and HLA in healthy donors. Here immunoSEQ multiplex PCR was the method, and the copy in TCRdb shows in-frame clones only, minus some. The sample lists about 150,000 clones, roughly 70% occurring once. Input material: PBMCs. These receptors were taken from a man in his thirties or forties in good health and CMV-seronegative. Each CDR3 is given with its conserved first and last residue. A D gene is named only where the DNA matches it firmly. Size values are once, few and many counts, or a class for expanded clones, and some rows have none.

- TRBD1 TRBJ1-2 TRBV10-3 TGTGCCATCAGTGAGTCGCAGGGGGAAGGCTATGGCTACACCTTC CAISESQGEGYGYTF
- TRBD2 TRBJ2-1 TRBV4-2 TGTGCCAGCAGCCAAGAGGCGGGCGGGGGGGCCAATGAGCAGTTCTTC CASSQEAGGGANEQFF
- TRBD1 TRBJ1-4 TRBV5-4 TGTGCCAGCAGCCTGGACAGGGGTAATGAAAAACTGTTTTTT CASSLDRGNEKLFF
- TRBD2 TRBJ2-7 TRBV7-8 TGTGCCAGCAGTCGGGGGGGAATGGGGTACGAGCAGTACTTC CASSRGGMGYEQYF
- - TRBJ2-4 TRBV5-1 TGCGCCAGCAGCTTGGATGTGGGAGCGGCTCAGTACTTC CASSLDVGAAQYF
few - TRBJ1-1 TRBV28 TGTGCCAGCTTACCGTACATGAACACTGAAGCTTTCTTT CASLPYMNTEAFF
- - TRBJ1-1 TRBV11-3 TGTGCCAGCAGCCCGAGGACAGCTCCCAACACTGAAGCTTTCTTT CASSPRTAPNTEAFF
- - TRBJ2-3 TRBV30 TGTGCCTGGAGGCCTCTGGGGACTCTGGGTCCGGATACGCAGTATTTT CAWRPLGTLGPDTQYF
- TRBD2 TRBJ2-1 TRBV2 TGTGCCAGCAGCATACTAGCGGGGGGGCGGAATGAGCAGTTCTTC CASSILAGGRNEQFF
- - TRBJ1-5 TRBV7-9 TGTGCCAGCACCCCGGGGGGTTCGGGCAATCAGCCCCAGCATTTT CASTPGGSGNQPQHF
- - TRBJ1-3 TRBV15 TGTGCCACCAGCAGAGCCCGAGGTGGGGGGGGGCGCGGAAACACCATATATTTT CATSRARGGGGRGNTIYF
- - TRBJ2-3 TRBV2 TGTGCCAGCAGTGAAGCGCGGGATACGCAGTATTTT CASSEARDTQYF
- TRBD1 TRBJ2-1 TRBV15 TGTGCCACCAGCAGAGACATAGACAGGGGTAATGAGCAGTTCTTC CATSRDIDRGNEQFF
- - TRBJ1-3 TRBV19 TGTGCCAGTAGTGAGTATAGGACATCGCCGGTTTTT CASSEYRTSPVF
- - TRBJ1-1 TRBV27 TGTGCCAGCAGTTTTTGGGAGGGAAGCGCTGAAGCTTTCTTT CASSFWEGSAEAFF
- - TRBJ2-3 TRBV5-1 TGCGCCAGCCGCCGGGGGGCGGCCCTCACAGATACGCAGTATTTT CASRRGAALTDTQYF
- - TRBJ2-5 TRBV4-2 TGTGCCAGCAGCCAGGGTGAGGCCACGAAAACCCAGTACTTC CASSQGEATKTQYF
- - TRBJ2-4 TRBV5-6 TGTGCCAGCAGCTTCCTCCAAGCCAAAAACAGTCAGTACTTC CASSFLQAKNSQYF
- TRBD1 TRBJ2-7 TRBV7-9 TGTGCCAGCAGCTTAGGGACAGGGGCAGACGAGCAGTACTTC CASSLGTGADEQYF
few - TRBJ1-4 TRBV25-1 TGTGCCAGCAGTGAATGGGGAGGTAGGCTGTTTTTT CASSEWGGRLFF
- TRBD1 TRBJ1-1 TRBV11-1 TGTGCCAGCACCAATGACAGGGATCTCATGAACACTGAAGCTTTCTTT CASTNDRDLMNTEAFF
- - TRBJ1-2 TRBV19 TGTGCCAGTAGTCCCGGGTATTCCCTCCCGTTAGACTATGGCTACACCTTC CASSPGYSLPLDYGYTF
- TRBD1 TRBJ2-6 TRBV5-1 TGCGCCAGCAGCGGACAGGGGGCTGGGGCCAACGGCCTGACTTTC CASSGQGAGANGLTF
- TRBD1 TRBJ1-5 TRBV7-9 TGTGCCAGCAGCCCTCGGGACAGTTCCCATAGCAATCAGCCCCAGCATTTT CASSPRDSSHSNQPQHF
- TRBD2 TRBJ2-5 TRBV7-2 TGTGCCAGCAGCAGCTCAGCGGGGGGGCGGGAGACCCAGTACTTC CASSSSAGGRETQYF
- - TRBJ1-1 TRBV18 TGTGCCAGCTCACCATATTCCGGGGGGAACACTGAAGCTTTCTTT CASSPYSGGNTEAFF
- TRBD1 TRBJ1-1 TRBV6-5 TGTGCCAGCTCTCGCGGTGACAGGGCGGGCGCTGAAGCTTTCTTT CASSRGDRAGAEAFF
once - TRBJ1-5 TRBV30 TGTGCCTGGCAAGACAGCTTGAATCAGCCCCAGCATTTT CAWQDSLNQPQHF
- TRBD1 TRBJ1-2 TRBV25-1 TGTGCCAGCAGTGAATATGAGAGGGGACAGGGAGACTACACCTTC CASSEYERGQGDYTF
- TRBD2 TRBJ2-7 TRBV28 TGTGCCAGCAGTTTATTGAGCGGGAGACTCTACGAGCAGTACTTC CASSLLSGRLYEQYF
few - TRBJ2-3 TRBV5-6 TGTGCCAGCAGCTTGGCCCCGGGGGAATGGGAAGATACGCAGTATTTT CASSLAPGEWEDTQYF
few TRBD1 TRBJ1-1 TRBV7-9 TGTGCCAGCAGCTTTTCACAGGGGGGTGAAGCTTTCTTT CASSFSQGGEAFF
- TRBD1 TRBJ1-5 TRBV6-5 TGTGCCAGCAGTATCCGGACAGGGAACCAGCCCCAGCATTTT CASSIRTGNQPQHF
few - TRBJ2-1 TRBV20-1 TGCAGTGCCAGGGAGGTTGATGAGCAGTTCTTC CSAREVDEQFF
- - TRBJ2-1 TRBV9 TGTGCCAGCAGCGTTAATAGGGGGAGTTACAATGAGCAGTTCTTC CASSVNRGSYNEQFF
- - TRBJ1-1 TRBV6-5 TGTGCCAGCGTATGGCAGAACACTGAAGCTTTCTTT CASVWQNTEAFF
- TRBD1 TRBJ1-2 TRBV7-9 TGTGCCAGCGAAGGAGGACAGGGATATGGCTACACCTTC CASEGGQGYGYTF